The 14 T cell receptor beta chains below come from one sample, sequenced in a study of cytomegalovirus exposure and HLA in healthy donors. Profiling relied on immunoSEQ multiplex PCR, and the TCRdb table lists in-frame clones only, not all of them. The table lists about 73,000 clones, about 90% of them singletons. Sequencing was performed on PBMCs. These receptor sequences come from a woman under 30 in good health and CMV-seropositive.

The V call is TRBV6-5, the J call TRBJ2-3, with D possibly being TRBD1 (6 bases). Per the germline V gene, CDR1 is MNHEY and CDR2 is SVGAGI. Trimming pared 9 bases from V and 0 bases from J, leaving 16 bases between. This CDR3 region has 15 residues. CDR3 protein: CASGRQATSTDTQYF. DNA for the CDR3: TGTGCCAGTGGAAGACAGGCAACTAGCACAGATACGCAGTATTTT.

The chain recombines TRBV25-1 with TRBJ2-3; 7 bases agree with TRBD2. CDR3 size: 16 residues. Germline CDR1 reads MGHDK; CDR2 reads SYGVNS. J gave up 2 bases and V 1 base, and 6 bases lay outside the gene matches. CDR3 sequence reads: CASSEFKRGSTDTQYF. The CDR3 DNA sequence: TGTGCCAGCAGTGAATTCAAGCGGGGATCCACAGATACGCAGTATTTT.

This chain uses TRBV6-5 with TRBJ1-5; TRBD1 might be the D (6 bases). The germline V and J ends were trimmed by 4 bases and 3 bases, with 13 bases remaining between them. From germline, CDR1 is MNHEY and CDR2 SVGAGI. The CDR3 covers 15 residues. CDR3 nucleotide sequence: TGTGCCAGCAGTTCGACAGGATCCGACAATCAGCCCCAGCATTTT. Amino acid sequence: CASSSTGSDNQPQHF.

The gene calls are TRBV7-8 and TRBJ2-1, with D perhaps TRBD2 (6 bases). Trimming removed 1 base at V and 8 bases at J, with 15 bases between. Germline V gene lookup returns CDR1 SGHVS and CDR2 FQNEAQ. The CDR3 is made up of 15 amino acids. The CDR3 DNA is TGTGCCAGCAGCTTAGACGGGAGAAGGCAGGATGAGCAGTTCTTC. Its protein is CASSLDGRRQDEQFF.

V and J are TRBV4-2 and TRBJ1-1; perhaps TRBD1 as D (5 bases). The germline CDR1 and CDR2 sequences are LGHNA and YNFKEQ. The CDR3 totals 15 residues. Trimming shortened V by 1 base and J by 4 bases, and 13 bases separated the two germline ends. For the CDR3, the DNA is TGTGCCAGCAGCCAAGGACCTGACAGTGGCACTGAAGCTTTCTTT. Translation: CASSQGPDSGTEAFF.

This clone was seen once. The CDR3 sequence: CASSLGGGGSYEQYF. In nucleotides, the CDR3 is TGTGCCAGCAGTTTAGGGGGGGGCGGCTCCTACGAGCAGTACTTC. The chain joins TRBV27 to TRBJ2-7, with a tentative D call TRBD2 (7 bases). The CDR3 sequence is 15 residues long. V gave up 2 bases and J gave up 0 bases, with 11 bases separating them. Per germline, CDR1 MNHEY and CDR2 SMNVEV (reference sequence).

The rearrangement links TRBV6-5 to TRBJ1-4, with D hard to call. V was shortened by 6 bases and J by 1 base, with 12 bases between the two germline ends. Germline assignment: CDR1 MNHEY and CDR2 SVGAGI. This CDR3 has 15 residues. CDR3: CASSYRGLTNEKLFF. CDR3 nucleotide sequence: TGTGCCAGCAGCTACCGGGGATTAACTAATGAAAAACTGTTTTTT.

The chain uses TRBV2 and TRBJ2-1, with 10 bases identical to TRBD1. Looked up from germline, CDR1 is SNHLY and CDR2 is FYNNEI. The V segment lost 3 bases and the J segment 8 bases; nucleotides outside the gene matches: 4. CDR3 size: 14 residues. The CDR3 sequence: CASSDGDRGDEQFF. In nucleotides, the CDR3 is TGTGCCAGCAGTGATGGGGACAGGGGAGATGAGCAGTTCTTC. The full variable domain, in which reference TRBV2 and TRBJ2-1 provide the parts outside the CDR3, is EPEVTQTPSHQVTQMGQEVILRCVPISNHLYFYWYRQILGQKVEFLVSFYNNEISEKSEIFDDQFSVERPDGSNFTLKIRSTKLEDSAMYFCASSDGDRGDEQFFGPGTRLTVL.

The chain has TRBV19 and TRBJ2-2; 7 positions match TRBD2. Germline CDR1 is LNHDA and CDR2 is SQIVND (reference sequence). CDR3 length: 16 amino acids. J gave up 6 bases and V 1 base, and 8 bases lay outside the gene matches. Here the CDR3 reads CASSIVGGSGSGELFF. The CDR3 DNA follows: TGTGCCAGTAGTATAGTCGGCGGGAGTGGTTCCGGGGAGCTGTTTTTT.

The CDR3 here is CASSQGLNTEAFF. CDR3 in DNA: TGTGCCAGTAGTCAGGGATTGAACACTGAAGCTTTCTTT. V is TRBV19 and J is TRBJ1-1; D might be TRBD1 (5 bases). CDR3 length: 13 amino acids. Trimming left V 5 bases short and J 0 bases short, with 7 bases between. Looked up from germline, CDR1 is LNHDA and CDR2 is SQIVND (reference sequence). Variable domain in full (rest from reference TRBV19 and TRBJ1-1): DGGITQSPKYLFRKEGQNVTLSCEQNLNHDAMYWYRQDPGQGLRLIYYSQIVNDFQKGDIAEGYSVSREKKESFPLTVTSAQKNPTAFYLCASSQGLNTEAFFGQGTRLTVV.

V and J are TRBV30 and TRBJ1-5; D is perhaps TRBD1 (6 bases). CDR1 and CDR2 from the germline V gene are GTSNPN and SVGIG (reference sequence). This CDR3 comprises 13 residues. V was shortened by 1 base and J by 6 bases, with 10 bases between the two germline ends. The CDR3 DNA reads TGTGCCTGGAGTGACAGGGATGGTCAGCCCCAGCATTTT. This gives the protein CAWSDRDGQPQHF.

This rearrangement joins TRBV10-2 to TRBJ2-3; D not certain. Germline lookup yields CDR1 WSHSY and CDR2 SAAADI. The V end lost 1 base, the J end lost 2 bases, and 7 bases lay between the germline ends. There are 14 residues in the CDR3. The CDR3 bases are TGCGCCAGCAGTGAGTTGTCGGTCACAGATACGCAGTATTTT. Its protein is CASSELSVTDTQYF.

The chain employs TRBV7-2 and TRBJ2-3, with 7 bases lining up with TRBD2. The germline gives CDR1 SGHTA, CDR2 FQGNSA. Trimming removed 6 bases from V and 1 base from J; junction bases left unmatched: 4. The CDR3 runs 14 residues. The CDR3 DNA follows: TGTGCCAGCAGTCTTAGCGGGCGCACAGATACGCAGTATTTT. The encoded protein is CASSLSGRTDTQYF.

The gene calls are TRBV7-2 and TRBJ2-7; D is unclear. The CDR3 spans 13 residues. Germline values: CDR1 SGHTA, CDR2 FQGNSA. Trimming shortened V by 5 bases and J by 4 bases, and 12 bases separated the two germline ends. The DNA for the CDR3 is TGTGCCAGCAGCCTAACCCCACGTTACGAGCAGTACTTC. Translating gives CASSLTPRYEQYF.